Following are 27 T cell receptor beta chains from one sample sequenced in a study of T-cell reconstitution after alpha-beta-depleted transplantation in children. Preparation of the TCRbeta library involved a method that used unique molecular identifiers. Each CDR3 protein is one row after TCRdb ran MiXCR on the PCR reads. The table has under 300,000 distinct CDR3 sequences, 9.5% to 13% seen once; the top ten hold about 20%. The sequencing here drew on peripheral blood, taken 180 days after TCRalphabeta/CD19-depleted stem cell transplant. The receptor set was obtained from a male patient aged 2-9 years who had a stem cell transplant for chronic granulomatous disease, so the T cells may come from the graft donor.

Many counts were recorded for this clonotype. V is TRBV28 and J is TRBJ2-7; TRBD2 is a possible D gene (6 bases). The CDR3 loop spans 16 amino acids. Germline loops: CDR1 MDHEN, CDR2 SYDVKM. Trimming left V 6 bases short and J 2 bases short, with 20 bases between. Here the CDR3 reads CASSTGAGTKAYEQYF. The DNA of the CDR3 is TGTGCCAGCAGCACGGGTGCGGGGACCAAGGCCTACGAGCAGTACTTC.

J is TRBJ2-2 and V is TRBV7-2; D may correspond to TRBD1 or TRBD2 (5 bases each). The CDR3 runs 13 residues. Germline V gene sequence: CDR1 SGHTA, CDR2 FQGNSA. V shed 3 bases and J shed 4 bases, with 6 bases lying between them. The CDR3 loop reads CASSFGTTGELFF. CDR3 DNA sequence: TGTGCCAGCAGCTTCGGGACCACCGGGGAGCTGTTTTTT.

This clonotype was recorded many times. V usage is TRBV24-1 and J usage is TRBJ2-1; 9 nucleotides line up with TRBD1. Germline CDR1 is KGHDR and CDR2 is SFDVKD. The CDR3 contains 14 residues. Trimming removed 6 bases from V and 6 bases from J; junction bases left unmatched: 5. The CDR3 loop reads CATSSGQGTNEQFF. The CDR3 nucleotides read TGTGCCACCAGTTCGGGACAGGGCACCAATGAGCAGTTCTTC.

At least ten counts were recorded for this clonotype. V gene TRBV7-6 combines with J gene TRBJ1-2; no clear D. CDR1 and CDR2 (germline): SGHVS, FNYEAQ. V lost 5 bases to trimming and J lost 1 base, with 20 bases between them. The CDR3 extends over 17 amino acids. The CDR3 reads CASSPALGSGDNYGYTF. CDR3 nucleotide sequence: TGTGCCAGCAGCCCCGCCCTGGGGAGCGGGGATAACTATGGCTACACCTTC.

This clonotype was counted only a few times. This chain joins TRBV12-3 or TRBV12-4 and TRBJ2-1; TRBD1 aligns across 7 bases. V gave up 5 bases and J gave up 11 bases; unmatched junction bases: 3. CDR3 length: 11 residues. The CDR3: CASSLGQQQFF. CDR3 DNA: TGTGCCAGCAGTCTGGGACAGCAGCAGTTCTTC.

This clonotype appeared many times. In nucleotides, the CDR3 is TGCGCCAGCAGCTTAATAGCGGCCACCGGGGAGCTGTTTTTT. Translation: CASSLIAATGELFF. This chain links TRBV5-1 with TRBJ2-2; weak D call: TRBD2 (6 bases). Trimming left V 2 bases short and J 4 bases short, with 9 bases between. CDR3 length equals 14 residues. Germline CDR1 SGHRS, CDR2 YFSETQ. Together with reference TRBV5-1 and TRBJ2-2, the CDR3 gives the full variable domain: KAGVTQTPRYLIKTRGQQVTLSCSPISGHRSVSWYQQTPGQGLQFLFEYFSETQRNKGNFPGRFSGRQFSNSRSEMNVSTLELGDSALYLCASSLIAATGELFFGEGSRLTVL.

This clonotype was counted many times. The rearrangement uses TRBV6-1 and TRBJ2-6; 7 nucleotides line up with TRBD1. The CDR3 covers 16 residues. Trimming at V came to 4 bases and at J to 2 bases, leaving 5 bases not matched to a gene. CDR1 is MNHNS, CDR2 SASEGT, per germline. CDR3: CASSGQGFPGANVLTF. The CDR3 bases are TGTGCCAGCAGTGGACAGGGTTTCCCTGGGGCCAACGTCCTGACTTTC.

Many counts were recorded for this clonotype. V usage is TRBV7-6 and J usage is TRBJ2-1; 7 positions match TRBD1. Losses at the gene ends were 5 bases for V and 0 bases for J; bases not matched to a gene: 10. Germline V lookup: CDR1 SGHVS, CDR2 FNYEAQ. The CDR3 spans 17 residues. The CDR3 reads CASSPFGQADSYNEQFF. In DNA form, the CDR3 reads TGTGCCAGCAGCCCGTTCGGACAGGCTGACTCCTACAATGAGCAGTTCTTC.

There are many counts of this clonotype. V and J are TRBV11-3 and TRBJ2-1; the match to TRBD2 covers 8 bases. The germline gives CDR1 SGHNT, CDR2 YENEEA. V dropped 5 bases and J dropped 8; count of bases not matched to a gene: 11. This CDR3 is 15 amino acids long. The CDR3 DNA reads as TGTGCCAGCAGCCCCCCGGTACGGGAGGGCTATGAGCAGTTCTTC. This encodes CASSPPVREGYEQFF.

This clonotype was detected ten times or more. V is TRBV12-3 or TRBV12-4 and J is TRBJ2-7, with D unclear. The CDR3 extends over 14 amino acids. Trimming left V 7 bases short and J 2 bases short, with 15 bases between. DNA of the CDR3: TGTGCCAGCACCCCACCCCAGGAGACCTACGAGCAGTACTTC. This codes for CASTPPQETYEQYF.

Details on this clonotype: This may arise from a read error, as a much more abundant clone is one base away. The conserved phenylalanine or tryptophan is not found at the CDR3 terminus, so this likely reflects a read error. The chain links TRBV7-2 to TRBJ2-5; weak D call: TRBD2 (7 bases). This CDR3 spans 14 amino acids. The V end lost 0 bases, the J end lost 5 bases, and 10 bases lay between the germline ends. The germline gives CDR1 SGHTA, CDR2 FQGNSA. The CDR3 region has the DNA TGTGCCAGCAGCTTAGCGGGGGGGCCGGAGACCCAGTACTCC. Translated, it gives CASSLAGGPETQYS.

This clonotype was counted ten times or more. The chain has TRBV12-3 or TRBV12-4 and TRBJ1-6, with a weak D call TRBD1 (6 bases). The CDR3 contains 11 residues. The V gene lost 5 bases and the J gene lost 14 bases, with 10 bases spanning the gap. The CDR3 DNA reads as TGTGCCAGCAGTCTTTACAGGGCCCTCCACTTT. Residues: CASSLYRALHF.

This clonotype has at least ten counts. J is TRBJ2-1 and V is TRBV20-1, with 13 nucleotides matching TRBD2. Trimming at V came to 6 bases and at J to 3 bases, leaving 2 bases not matched to a gene. Germline CDR1 and CDR2: DFQATT and SNEGSKA (reference sequence). The length of the CDR3 is 14 residues. CDR3 DNA sequence: TGCAGTGCAAGACTAGCGGGAGGCTACAATGAGCAGTTCTTC. This translates into CSARLAGGYNEQFF.

This clonotype was observed many times. This chain connects TRBV11-2 to TRBJ2-3; 9 nucleotides match TRBD2. Germline V lookup: CDR1 SGHAT, CDR2 FQNNGV. Unmatched junction bases numbered 5, after V lost 1 base and J lost 6 bases. This CDR3 has 15 residues. The CDR3 protein is CASSLVPGLADTQYF. DNA of the CDR3: TGTGCCAGCAGCTTAGTCCCGGGACTAGCTGATACGCAGTATTTT.

This clonotype was counted many times. V usage is TRBV20-1 and J usage is TRBJ2-7; TRBD2 matches at 7 bases. Germline lookup yields CDR1 DFQATT and CDR2 SNEGSKA (reference sequence). V lost 3 bases to trimming and J lost 3 bases; unmatched junction nucleotides: 14. This CDR3 region has 16 residues. This CDR3 is CSARGVEGEGLYEQYF. DNA of the CDR3: TGCAGTGCTAGGGGGGTAGAAGGGGAGGGCCTCTACGAGCAGTACTTC.

In this sample, this clonotype turned up many times. The chain couples TRBV6-5 to TRBJ2-3; weak D call: TRBD2 (5 bases). CDR1 is MNHEY, CDR2 SVGAGI, per germline. The CDR3 has 17 residues. The V end was cut by 0 bases, the J end by 0 bases, with 13 bases between. CDR3 amino acids: CASSYSLERKSTDTQYF. Here the CDR3 DNA reads TGTGCCAGCAGTTACTCTCTGGAGCGGAAAAGCACAGATACGCAGTATTTT.

Worth noting for this clonotype: Compared with germline, one end of the junction differs, possibly owing to a read error. The gene calls are TRBV28 and TRBJ2-7, with a weak D call TRBD1 (6 bases). Germline CDR1 and CDR2: MDHEN and SYDVKM. This CDR3 comprises 17 residues. CDR3 residues: CASSLSQIYRESYEQSF. CDR3 in DNA: TGTGCCAGCAGTTTATCCCAGATTTACAGGGAGTCCTACGAGCAGTCCTTC.

The genes are TRBV19 and TRBJ1-5, with D hard to call. The CDR3 contains 13 residues. The V gene lost 1 base and the J gene lost 5 bases, with 6 bases spanning the gap. Germline CDR1 is LNHDA and CDR2 is SQIVND (reference sequence). CDR3 in amino acids: CASSIGWYQPQHF. CDR3 sequence (DNA): TGTGCCAGTAGTATAGGGTGGTATCAGCCCCAGCATTTT.

This clonotype has ten or more counts. The V call is TRBV4-3, the J call TRBJ2-7; D ambiguous. V was cut by 0 bases and J by 6 bases, with 12 bases left in between. In germline, CDR1 is LGHNA, CDR2 YSLEER. The CDR3 sequence is 14 residues long. CDR3 amino acids: CASSQEIGTGEQYF. CDR3 coding DNA: TGCGCCAGCAGCCAAGAAATCGGCACGGGCGAGCAGTACTTC.

In its sample, this clonotype was seen many times. J is TRBJ2-3 and V is TRBV5-1; a possible D gene is TRBD1 (5 bases). The CDR3 loop spans 14 amino acids. Trimming cost V 0 bases and J 1 base, with 6 bases left between them. Germline CDR1 reads SGHRS; CDR2 reads YFSETQ. The CDR3 DNA follows: TGCGCCAGCAGCTTGGAAGGGGGCACAGATACGCAGTATTTT. Translating it yields CASSLEGGTDTQYF.

The chain uses TRBV19 and TRBJ1-5; possibly TRBD1 for D (5 bases). V shed 5 bases and J shed 3 bases, with 11 bases lying between them. CDR1 and CDR2 from the germline V gene are LNHDA and SQIVND (reference sequence). The CDR3 consists of 14 residues. The CDR3 protein is CASSPRDFNQPQHF. CDR3 DNA: TGTGCCAGTAGTCCCCGGGACTTCAATCAGCCCCAGCATTTT.

At least ten counts were recorded for this clonotype. The chain uses TRBV28 and TRBJ2-3, with 12 bases lining up with TRBD1. This CDR3 has 15 residues. The germline V gene encodes CDR1 MDHEN and CDR2 SYDVKM. The J segment lost 6 bases and the V segment lost 5 bases, leaving 6 bases of the junction unmatched. CDR3 sequence reads: CASSNPGQGADTQYF. The CDR3 DNA reads TGTGCCAGCAGTAACCCGGGACAGGGGGCCGATACGCAGTATTTT.

This clonotype was counted ten times or more. The chain couples TRBV30 to TRBJ1-1; D is uncertain. This CDR3 has 13 amino acids. CDR1 and CDR2 from the germline V gene are GTSNPN and SVGIG (reference sequence). Trimming took off 0 bases at V and 3 bases at J, with 8 bases between the two ends. The chain's CDR3 is CAWSVADYTEAFF. DNA of the CDR3: TGTGCCTGGAGTGTAGCGGACTACACTGAAGCTTTCTTT.

This clonotype was recorded at least ten times. This rearrangement joins TRBV20-1 to TRBJ2-3; 12 nucleotides align to TRBD2. The germline gives CDR1 DFQATT, CDR2 SNEGSKA (reference sequence). V was pared by 3 bases and J by 6 bases, with 7 bases of the junction left unmatched. The CDR3 spans 15 residues. CDR3 sequence reads: CSASPGLAGMDTQYF. The CDR3 DNA reads TGCAGTGCTAGCCCCGGACTAGCGGGAATGGATACGCAGTATTTT.

This clonotype has a count of ten or more. The V gene is TRBV5-1, the J gene TRBJ2-1; 16 nucleotides line up with TRBD2. Trimming cost V 0 bases and J 1 base; bases outside gene matches: 7. The CDR3 has 20 residues. Germline V gene data show CDR1 as SGHRS and CDR2 as YFSETQ. The CDR3 loop is CASSLDPGLAGGKSYNEQFF. For the CDR3, the DNA is TGCGCCAGCAGCTTGGATCCGGGACTAGCGGGAGGGAAGTCCTACAATGAGCAGTTCTTC.

The sample holds many counts of this clonotype. The rearrangement uses TRBV7-9 and TRBJ2-3, with a weak D call TRBD1 (6 bases). Per germline, CDR1 SEHNR and CDR2 FQNEAQ (reference sequence). V was trimmed by 6 bases and J by 0 bases, leaving 10 bases between them. This CDR3 is built from 14 residues. CDR3 sequence: CASRQGPSTDTQYF. In DNA, the CDR3 is TGTGCCAGCAGGCAGGGGCCGAGCACAGATACGCAGTATTTT. The full variable domain, its missing parts supplied by reference TRBV7-9 and TRBJ2-3, is DTGVSQNPRHKITKRGQNVTFRCDPISEHNRLYWYRQTLGQGPEFLTYFQNEAQLEKSRLLSDRFSAERPKGSFSTLEIQRTEQGDSAMYLCASRQGPSTDTQYFGPGTRLTVL.

This clonotype has ten or more counts. The V gene is TRBV4-2, the J gene TRBJ2-1; D ambiguous. Between the trimmed V and J ends, which lost 4 bases and 0 bases, there was a span of 16 bases. Germline V gene data show CDR1 as LGHNA and CDR2 as YNFKEQ. This CDR3 region has 17 residues. Written as DNA, the CDR3 is TGTGCCAGCAGCCCCCAGGAGCGTAAAAGCTCCTACAATGAGCAGTTCTTC. Its translation: CASSPQERKSSYNEQFF.